The rows below give T cell receptor beta chains drawn from one sample of a study of blood T cell repertoires in COVID-19. Libraries were prepared by immunoSEQ multiplex PCR; TCRdb keeps only in-frame clonotypes and omits some of them. The repertoire includes 100,000 to 150,000 clones, about four fifths of them detected once, and approximately 17% sits in the top ten. The sample comprised peripheral blood. These receptors were taken from a man aged 30 to 39 with COVID-19, enrolled during active disease. Both conserved end residues are part of each CDR3. The D gene is left open where the match is weak. Not every row has a clone size; where given, it reads once, few, many or a size class.

J gene: TRBJ2-1
V gene: TRBV5-1
clone size: once
D gene: .
CDR3 length: 13
CDR3 protein: CASAWALNNEQFF
CDR3 DNA: TGCGCCAGCGCGTGGGCACTTAACAATGAGCAGTTCTTC

J gene: TRBJ1-1
V gene: TRBV21-1
clone size: .
D gene: .
CDR3 length: 18
CDR3 protein: CASSKEVAGGGGKTEAFF
CDR3 DNA: TGTGCCAGCAGCAAAGAGGTCGCAGGGGGTGGTGGAAAAACTGAAGCTTTCTTT

J gene: TRBJ2-7
V gene: TRBV6-5
clone size: .
D gene: TRBD2
CDR3 length: 13
CDR3 protein: CASRGASGYEQYF
CDR3 DNA: TGTGCCAGCAGGGGGGCTAGCGGGTACGAGCAGTACTTC

J gene: TRBJ1-4
V gene: TRBV18
clone size: .
D gene: .
CDR3 length: 15
CDR3 protein: CASSPFGQVDEKLFF
CDR3 DNA: TGTGCCAGCTCACCATTCGGCCAGGTGGATGAAAAACTGTTTTTT

J gene: TRBJ1-1
V gene: TRBV11-2
clone size: .
D gene: TRBD1
CDR3 length: 13
CDR3 protein: CASSLSQGAAAFF
CDR3 DNA: TGTGCCAGCAGCTTATCTCAGGGGGCGGCAGCTTTCTTT

J gene: TRBJ2-3
V gene: TRBV28
clone size: .
D gene: TRBD2
CDR3 length: 19
CDR3 protein: CASSLPYLAGGPGGYTQYF
CDR3 DNA: TGTGCCAGCAGTCTACCTTACCTAGCGGGAGGGCCTGGGGGATATACGCAGTATTTT

J gene: TRBJ1-3
V gene: TRBV6-6
clone size: once
D gene: TRBD1
CDR3 length: 18
CDR3 protein: CASSRHDYRGRFGNTIYF
CDR3 DNA: TGTGCCAGCAGTCGACACGATTACAGGGGGCGGTTTGGAAACACCATATATTTT

J gene: TRBJ1-2
V gene: TRBV4-1
clone size: .
D gene: TRBD1
CDR3 length: 14
CDR3 protein: CASSPTLTGDGYTF
CDR3 DNA: TGCGCCAGCAGCCCGACCTTGACAGGGGACGGCTACACCTTC

J gene: TRBJ1-2
V gene: TRBV28
clone size: .
D gene: TRBD1
CDR3 length: 14
CDR3 protein: CASRHPGQPGGYTF
CDR3 DNA: TGTGCCAGCAGGCATCCGGGACAGCCAGGGGGCTACACCTTC

J gene: TRBJ2-1
V gene: TRBV5-1
clone size: few
D gene: TRBD1
CDR3 length: 15
CDR3 protein: CASSSGTGAYNEQFF
CDR3 DNA: TGCGCCAGCAGCTCCGGGACAGGGGCCTACAATGAGCAGTTCTTC

J gene: TRBJ2-1
V gene: TRBV4-1
clone size: .
D gene: TRBD2
CDR3 length: 16
CDR3 protein: CASSQVSGAGYNEQFF
CDR3 DNA: TGCGCCAGCAGCCAAGTAAGCGGGGCGGGCTACAATGAGCAGTTCTTC

J gene: TRBJ2-7
V gene: TRBV28
clone size: .
D gene: .
CDR3 length: 12
CDR3 protein: CASGDGGYEQYF
CDR3 DNA: TGTGCCAGCGGGGACGGGGGTTACGAGCAGTACTTC

J gene: TRBJ2-3
V gene: TRBV5-1
clone size: .
D gene: TRBD2
CDR3 length: 16
CDR3 protein: CASSPSLAGDTDTQYF
CDR3 DNA: TGCGCCAGCAGCCCAAGCCTAGCGGGGGACACAGATACGCAGTATTTT

J gene: TRBJ1-2
V gene: TRBV6-4
clone size: .
D gene: .
CDR3 length: 15
CDR3 protein: CASTVRDHTFYGYTF
CDR3 DNA: TGTGCCAGCACCGTGCGGGACCATACTTTCTATGGCTACACCTTC

J gene: TRBJ2-1
V gene: TRBV9
clone size: .
D gene: TRBD2
CDR3 length: 16
CDR3 protein: CASSVLAGGQVDEQFF
CDR3 DNA: TGTGCCAGCAGCGTATTAGCGGGGGGGCAGGTCGATGAGCAGTTCTTC

J gene: TRBJ1-2
V gene: TRBV7-2
clone size: .
D gene: TRBD1
CDR3 length: 18
CDR3 protein: CASTTLGQGAEGLYGYTF
CDR3 DNA: TGTGCCAGCACCACCTTAGGACAGGGGGCTGAGGGGCTCTATGGCTACACCTTC

J gene: TRBJ2-2
V gene: TRBV10-3
clone size: .
D gene: TRBD1
CDR3 length: 15
CDR3 protein: CAISTGGSNTGELFF
CDR3 DNA: TGTGCCATCAGTACAGGGGGCTCGAACACCGGGGAGCTGTTTTTT

J gene: TRBJ1-3
V gene: TRBV7-3
clone size: .
D gene: .
CDR3 length: 15
CDR3 protein: CASSPDGSSGNTIYF
CDR3 DNA: TGTGCCAGCAGCCCGGACGGGAGCTCTGGAAACACCATATATTTT